This is a list of T cell receptor beta chains from one sample in a study of cytomegalovirus exposure and HLA in healthy donors. TCRdb's copy holds only in-frame clones and misses some; the assay was immunoSEQ multiplex PCR. The table records fewer than 90,000 clones, under 80% of them present only once. The sequencing sample was made of PBMCs. The receptor set was obtained from a male donor in good health and CMV-seronegative. Each CDR3 is given without its conserved first and last residue.

TRBJ2-2 | TRBV30 | AWRRSGDTGELF
TRBJ1-5 | TRBV10-3 | AISAGVSNQPQH
TRBJ1-1 | TRBV19 | ASSIARQGRGSDTEAF
TRBJ2-1 | TRBV2 | ASSEAYEQF
TRBJ1-6 | TRBV5-5 | ASKKDRDRNNSPLH
TRBJ1-2 | TRBV6-6 | ASSYSRGEGEGYT
TRBJ2-1 | TRBV7-3 | ASSLRSGDEQF
TRBJ1-1 | TRBV19 | ASSLTGVNTEAF
TRBJ1-2 | TRBV5-5 | ASSPNYRVLGYT
TRBJ2-7 | TRBV11-2 | ASSLQLGDYEQY
TRBJ2-3 | TRBV5-4 | ASSSDISGSRGTDTQY
TRBJ1-4 | TRBV5-1 | ASSPPTGGSTNEKLF
TRBJ1-1 | TRBV6-6 | ASSRRELVGAF
TRBJ2-7 | TRBV5-1 | ASRPTGGSYEQY
TRBJ1-2 | TRBV7-9 | ASINDRVTNYGYT
TRBJ1-1 | TRBV9 | ASSPIITEAF
TRBJ2-7 | TRBV4-3 | ASSLGRAGPEQY
TRBJ2-7 | TRBV2 | ASLVDRAYEQY
TRBJ1-1 | TRBV6-6 | ASSPGQRVTEAF
TRBJ2-3 | TRBV7-6 | ASSRDSPSTDTQY
TRBJ1-1 | TRBV5-6 | ASSPGQDGEAF
TRBJ1-4 | TRBV6-1 | ASTRQGREKLF
. | TRBV11-2 | ASSLFTAPTYEQY
TRBJ2-1 | TRBV6-6 | ASSYIRDEQF
TRBJ1-1 | TRBV29-1 | SAAGGLVTEAF
TRBJ1-2 | TRBV7-2 | ASSFWGQGAIGYT
TRBJ1-1 | TRBV6-5 | ASSPGQGVTF
TRBJ1-1 | TRBV7-6 | ASSIGQANTEAF
TRBJ1-6 | TRBV5-6 | ASSGLNRGYNSPLH
TRBJ2-7 | TRBV28 | ASSDPSGRRGEQY
TRBJ2-7 | TRBV2 | ASSTSSYEQY
TRBJ1-4 | TRBV4-3 | ASSQASGAINEKLF
TRBJ2-7 | TRBV7-8 | ASSSWDRGYEQY